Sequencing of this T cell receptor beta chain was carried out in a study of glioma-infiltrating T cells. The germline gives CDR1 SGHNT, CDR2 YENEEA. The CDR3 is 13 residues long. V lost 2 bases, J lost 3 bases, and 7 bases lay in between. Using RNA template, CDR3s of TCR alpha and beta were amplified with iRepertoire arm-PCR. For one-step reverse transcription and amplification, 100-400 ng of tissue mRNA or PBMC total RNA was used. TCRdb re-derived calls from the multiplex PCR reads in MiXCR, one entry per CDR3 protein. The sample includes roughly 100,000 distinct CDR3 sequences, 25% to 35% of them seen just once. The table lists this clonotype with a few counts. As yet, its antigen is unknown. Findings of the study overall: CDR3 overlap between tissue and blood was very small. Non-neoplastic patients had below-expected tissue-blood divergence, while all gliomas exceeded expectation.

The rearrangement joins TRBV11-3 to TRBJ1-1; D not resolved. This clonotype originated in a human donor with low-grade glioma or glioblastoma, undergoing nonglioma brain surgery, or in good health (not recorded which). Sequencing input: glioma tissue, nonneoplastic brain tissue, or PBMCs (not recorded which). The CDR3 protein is CASSLNDDTEAFF. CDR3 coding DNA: TGTGCCAGCAGCTTAAATGATGACACTGAAGCTTTCTTT.